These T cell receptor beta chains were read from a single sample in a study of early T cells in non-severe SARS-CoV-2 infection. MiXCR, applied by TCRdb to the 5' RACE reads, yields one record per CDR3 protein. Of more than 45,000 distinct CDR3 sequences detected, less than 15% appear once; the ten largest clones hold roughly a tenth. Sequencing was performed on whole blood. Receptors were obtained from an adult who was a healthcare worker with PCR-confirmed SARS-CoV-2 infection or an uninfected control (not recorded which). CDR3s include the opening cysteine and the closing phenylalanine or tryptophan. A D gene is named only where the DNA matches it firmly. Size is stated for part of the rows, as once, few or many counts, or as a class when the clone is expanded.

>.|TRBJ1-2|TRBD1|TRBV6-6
TGTGCCAGCAGCCCAGGGGGCGCGAGCGGCTACACCTTC
CASSPGGASGYTF
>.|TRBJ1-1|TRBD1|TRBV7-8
TGTGCCAGCAGCCCGGGACAGGGGACGTTCACTGAAGCTTTCTTT
CASSPGQGTFTEAFF
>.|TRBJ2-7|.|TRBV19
TGTGCCAGTAGTATGAGCGAGAGCTCCTACGAGCAGTACTTC
CASSMSESSYEQYF
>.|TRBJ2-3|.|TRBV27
TGTGCCAGCAGTATACTGGACAGTTCAGATACGCAGTATTTT
CASSILDSSDTQYF
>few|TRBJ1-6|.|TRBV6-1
TGTGCCAGCAGTGATATAGGGGGAGTCAATTCACCCCTCCACTTT
CASSDIGGVNSPLHF
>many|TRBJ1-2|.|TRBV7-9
TGTGCCAGCAGCTTAGATGCGGGAAGCCGAGGAGGCTACACCTTC
CASSLDAGSRGGYTF
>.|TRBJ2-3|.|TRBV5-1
TGCGCCAGCATCCCACGCCCGGGTAACACAGATACGCAGTATTTT
CASIPRPGNTDTQYF
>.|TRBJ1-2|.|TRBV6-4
TGTGCCAGCAGTGACTCAGGGGCCCCAAACGATGGCTACACCTTC
CASSDSGAPNDGYTF
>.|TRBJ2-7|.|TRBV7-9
TGTGCCAGCAGCCTTTACTGCGAGCAGTACTTC
CASSLYCEQYF
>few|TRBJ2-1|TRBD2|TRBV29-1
TGCAGCGTTTCCCACAGTAAGACTAGCGGGAGAACCGATGAGCAGTTCTTC
CSVSHSKTSGRTDEQFF
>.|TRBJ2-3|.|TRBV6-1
TGTGCCAGCATGGCCTCGGCGAGAGATACGCAGTATTTT
CASMASARDTQYF
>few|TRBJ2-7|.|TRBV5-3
TGTGCCAGAATGACAGTGTCCTACGAGCAGTACTTC
CARMTVSYEQYF
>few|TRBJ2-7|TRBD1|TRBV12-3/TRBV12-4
TGTGCCAGCAGCCCACAGGGGGCAACCCCCTACGAGCAGTACTTC
CASSPQGATPYEQYF
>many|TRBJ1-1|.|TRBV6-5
TGTGCCAGCAGTTACGATTGGAATTTGGGCACTGAAGCTTTCTTT
CASSYDWNLGTEAFF
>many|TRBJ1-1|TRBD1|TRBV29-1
TGCAGCGGCAGGGACAGGCCTCTGAACACTGAAGCTTTCTTT
CSGRDRPLNTEAFF
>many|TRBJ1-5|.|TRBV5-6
TGTGCCAGCAGCTTGGGGGCCCTAGGAGGCAATCAGCCCCAGCATTTT
CASSLGALGGNQPQHF
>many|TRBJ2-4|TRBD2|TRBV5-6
TGTGCCAGCAGTTCGACGCCGGGAGGGAAGTTTGCCAAAAACATTCAGTACTTC
CASSSTPGGKFAKNIQYF
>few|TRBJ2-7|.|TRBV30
TGTGCCTGGAGTGTAGTCCAAGGAGGGGGAGGCGAGCAGTACTTC
CAWSVVQGGGGEQYF
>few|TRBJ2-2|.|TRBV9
TGTGCCAGCAGCGCCACCGGGGAGCTGTTTTTT
CASSATGELFF
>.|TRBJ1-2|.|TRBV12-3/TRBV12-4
TGTGCCAGCAGCCATTGGCAGGGGCCGGATGGCTACACCTTC
CASSHWQGPDGYTF
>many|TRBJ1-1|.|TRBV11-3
TGTGCCAGCAGCTTAGGGGGACAAATGAACACTGAAGCTTTCTTT
CASSLGGQMNTEAFF
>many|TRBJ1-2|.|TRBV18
TGTGCCAGCTCAAGTCGGAGGGAGGAAAGCTATGGCTACACCTTC
CASSSRREESYGYTF
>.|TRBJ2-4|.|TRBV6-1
TGTGCCAGCAGTGAACTGACGGCAGCCAAAAACATTCAGTACTTC
CASSELTAAKNIQYF
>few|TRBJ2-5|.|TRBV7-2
TGTGCCAGCAGCCCTTCCCCTGGGACCCAGTACTTC
CASSPSPGTQYF
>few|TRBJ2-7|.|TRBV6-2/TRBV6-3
TGTGCCAGCAGTTACCAGGGGTTCTCCCTCTACGAGCAGTACTTC
CASSYQGFSLYEQYF
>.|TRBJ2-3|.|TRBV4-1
TGCGCCAGCAGCCATAGGATACTAGGTGTTAGAGTCACAGATACGCAGTATTTT
CASSHRILGVRVTDTQYF
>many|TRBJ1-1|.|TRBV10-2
TGCGCCAGCAGGGCTCGACATCTCGCGAGGGACACTGAAGCTTTCTTT
CASRARHLARDTEAFF
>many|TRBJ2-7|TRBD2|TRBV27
TGTGCCAGCAGTCGTACTAGCGGGAGTTGGTCCTACGAGCAGTACTTC
CASSRTSGSWSYEQYF
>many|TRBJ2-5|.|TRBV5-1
TGCGCCAGCAGCTTGTCGGAGGCCCAGTACTTC
CASSLSEAQYF
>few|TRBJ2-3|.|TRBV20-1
TGCACAACCAGGGACAGCACAGATACGCAGTATTTT
CTTRDSTDTQYF
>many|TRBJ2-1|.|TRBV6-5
TGTGCCAGCAGTTACGGGGGGAGCTCCTACAATGAGCAGTTCTTC
CASSYGGSSYNEQFF
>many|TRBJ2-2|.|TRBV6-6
TGTGCCAGCAGTTACTCGAAAGGGGGAAGACACACCGGGGAGCTGTTTTTT
CASSYSKGGRHTGELFF
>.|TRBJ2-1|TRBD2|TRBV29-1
TGCAGCGTTGAGCAGCGGGAGAGGGTTGAGCAGTTCTTC
CSVEQRERVEQFF
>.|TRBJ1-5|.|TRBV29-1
TGCAGCGTTCCAGGGCTACGTGGGAGCAATCAGCCCCAGCATTTT
CSVPGLRGSNQPQHF
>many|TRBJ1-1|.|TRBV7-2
TGTGCCAGCAGCTTAGATTCGAACACTGAAGCTTTCTTT
CASSLDSNTEAFF
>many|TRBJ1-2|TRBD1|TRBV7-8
TGTGCCAGCAGCTTAGCGCGGACAGGGGATGGCTACACCTTC
CASSLARTGDGYTF
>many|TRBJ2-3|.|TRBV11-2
TGTGCCAGCGACGTTGGGGAGATGTCCACAGATACGCAGTATTTT
CASDVGEMSTDTQYF
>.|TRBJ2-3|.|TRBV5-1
TGCGCCAGCTGCGTAGGGATTTCTAGCACAGATACGCAGTATTTT
CASCVGISSTDTQYF
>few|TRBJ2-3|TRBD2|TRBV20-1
TGCAGTGCAGCCGTGACTAGCGGTTATGTCACAGATACGCAGTATTTT
CSAAVTSGYVTDTQYF
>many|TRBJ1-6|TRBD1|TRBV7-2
TGTGCCAGCAGCTTAGCTAGGGACAGGGGGCGAGGAGCCCTCCACTTT
CASSLARDRGRGALHF
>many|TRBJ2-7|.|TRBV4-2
TGTGCCAGCAGCCAAGATCGGACAGTGGACGGGGAGCAGTACTTC
CASSQDRTVDGEQYF
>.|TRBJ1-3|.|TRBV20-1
TGCAGTGGGGTCTCTGGAAACACCATATATTTT
CSGVSGNTIYF
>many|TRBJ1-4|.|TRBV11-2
TGTGCCAGCAGCCCGACCACAGGCTATTCGAACGAAAAACTGTTTTTT
CASSPTTGYSNEKLFF
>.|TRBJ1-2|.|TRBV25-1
TGTGCCAGCAGTGAATCCATATACTATGGCTACACCTTC
CASSESIYYGYTF
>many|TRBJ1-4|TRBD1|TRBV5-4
TGTGCCAGCAGCTCAGGGGGCAGGGCTAATGAAAAACTGTTTTTT
CASSSGGRANEKLFF
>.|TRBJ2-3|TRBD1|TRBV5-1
TGCGCCAGCAGCTTGGACGGCAGGGGGCGAGGAGATACGCAGTATTTT
CASSLDGRGRGDTQYF
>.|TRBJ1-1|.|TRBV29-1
TGCAGCGGGGGCTGGATGAACACTGAAGCTTTCTTT
CSGGWMNTEAFF
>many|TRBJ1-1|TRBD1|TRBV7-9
TGTGCCAGCAGCTTAGTTGGACAGGGGACGGGCCCAAACGCTGCTTTCTTT
CASSLVGQGTGPNAAFF
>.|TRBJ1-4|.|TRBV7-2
TGTGCCAGCAGCTTAGCAGGCCGAGAAGAAAAACTGTTTTTT
CASSLAGREEKLFF
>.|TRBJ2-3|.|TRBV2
TGTGCCAGCAGTCCCGGGGGCCCCACAGATACGCAGTATTTT
CASSPGGPTDTQYF
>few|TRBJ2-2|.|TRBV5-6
TGTGCCAGCAGCTTGCTACCCCTGAACACCGGGGAGCTGTTTTTT
CASSLLPLNTGELFF
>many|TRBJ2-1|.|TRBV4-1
TGCGCCAGCAGCCCGGGGGCCGACAGGGCGAGGCACAATGAGCAGTTCTTC
CASSPGADRARHNEQFF
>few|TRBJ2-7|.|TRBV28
TGTGCCAGCAGTTATCCAGCTACCTACGAGCAGTACTTC
CASSYPATYEQYF
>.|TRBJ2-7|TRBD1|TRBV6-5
TGTGCCAGCAGTTACGGTTCAGGGGGCTCCTACGAGCAGTACTTC
CASSYGSGGSYEQYF
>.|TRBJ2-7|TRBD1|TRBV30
TGTGCCTGGAGTTTTACGGGACAGGGGGCCGCCTACGAGCAGTACTTC
CAWSFTGQGAAYEQYF
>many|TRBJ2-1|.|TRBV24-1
TGTGCCACCAGTGAAGGGGTGACCTACAATGAGCAGTTCTTC
CATSEGVTYNEQFF
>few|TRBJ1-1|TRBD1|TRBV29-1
TGCAGCGTTGGTACGGGACAGAGGAACACTGAAGCTTTCTTT
CSVGTGQRNTEAFF
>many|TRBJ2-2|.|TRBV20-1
TGCAGTGCTAGTTCTCCAGAGGGGTCCGGGGAGCTGTTTTTT
CSASSPEGSGELFF
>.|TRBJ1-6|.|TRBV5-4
TGTGCCAGCAGCTTGACAGGGAGTTCACCCCTCCACTTT
CASSLTGSSPLHF
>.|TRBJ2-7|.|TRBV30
TGTGCCTGGAGTACTACATCCTACGAGCAGTACTTC
CAWSTTSYEQYF